This TCR beta chain was recovered during a study of cytomegalovirus exposure and HLA in healthy donors. Primers included in the PCR were 60 Vbeta and 13 Jbeta primers. Assay used: immunoSEQ multiplex PCR; TCRdb lists only in-frame clones, some missing. The data hold 99,000 or so clones, with roughly an eighth observed a single time. Study-wide results and caveats: A highly shared variant cluster was judged a likely technical artifact. With high specificity and sensitivity, the classifier reportedly diagnosed cytomegalovirus status.

This clone was observed a few times. Its target is unknown. CDR1 and CDR2 (germline): ENHRY, SYGVKD. The CDR3 is 14 residues long. Trimming removed 6 bases at V and 1 base at J, with 12 bases between. This receptor was identified in a man aged 40-55 years in good health and CMV-seropositive. Sequencing was performed on PBMCs. The chain joins TRBV10-3 to TRBJ2-5; tentatively, D is TRBD1 (6 bases). CDR3 nucleotide sequence: TGTGCCATCAGCCCAGGACAGTCCCAAGAGACCCAGTACTTC. Translation gives CAISPGQSQETQYF.